This TCR beta chain was recovered during a study of CD8+ T cells in alopecia areata. General study results and limits: Scalp repertoires also include resident alphabeta T cells from normal skin. Compared with normal scalp, lesional scalp had higher clonality and more expanded CD8+ clones.

Trimming removed 7 bases from V and 8 bases from J, with 15 bases in between. The germline gives CDR1 LNHDA, CDR2 SQIVND (reference sequence). The CDR3 has 12 amino acids. This clone has a handful of counts. The antigen remains undetermined. RNA, once extracted, was reverse transcribed into cDNA for use as the sequencing template. The repertoire was sequenced with immunoSEQ multiplex PCR; TCRdb's copy has only in-frame clones and lacks some. The sample holds about 210,000 clones; around 43% are singletons and the top ten take approximately 2.9%. The treatment denotes: oral pan-JAK inhibitor, 5-10 mg twice daily. Patients with alopecia areata provided lesional scalp punch biopsies as well as peripheral blood.

The sequenced sample was CD4+ T cells sorted from blood, obtained around week 36, from a patient treated with tofacitinib. V gene TRBV19 combines with J gene TRBJ2-7, with unresolved D. The TCR was taken from a human donor with alopecia areata. In DNA form, the CDR3 reads TGTGCCAGTAAAAGTGTCGGAACTCAGCAGTACTTC. It is translated as CASKSVGTQQYF.